The following is a T cell receptor (beta chain) sequence with its context. What it binds is unknown. Trimming pared 6 bases from V and 2 bases from J, leaving 10 bases between. Germline V CDR1 and CDR2: MNHEY, SVGAGI. This CDR3 contains 13 residues. This sample is part of a study of cytomegalovirus exposure and HLA in healthy donors. On the study more broadly: An early data release held 70 million to 90 million unique TCRs from HLA-typed donors. Study-level points and caveats: Sequencing depth across donors, presence/absence analyses assumed, was roughly uniform. Later analysis showed TCR association rates varying by HLA locus, highest for DRB1 and lowest for HLA-C. Common viral pathogens (according to a later analysis) appeared linked to several of the most significant clusters.

Both 60 Vbeta primers and 13 Jbeta primers went into the PCR. Libraries were prepared by immunoSEQ multiplex PCR; TCRdb keeps only in-frame clonotypes and omits some of them. The repertoire holds about 86,000 clones, with around 80% as singletons. The sequenced material came from PBMCs. The sequence was collected from a male donor in good health and CMV-seropositive. The genes are TRBV6-5 and TRBJ2-5; possible D gene TRBD1, 6 bases. CDR3 sequence reads: CASSRTEQETQYF. DNA for the CDR3: TGTGCCAGCAGCAGGACAGAGCAAGAGACCCAGTACTTC.